Presented here are 30 T cell receptor beta chains from one specimen sequenced in a study of radiation and T cells in renal cell carcinoma. Treatment defined: 15 Gy SBRT to primary tumor, nephrectomy 4 weeks later. TCRdb's table, derived via immunoSEQ multiplex PCR, lists solely in-frame clones and lacks some. The data hold just over 15,000 clones, with over 60% observed a single time. The sequencing used tumor tissue, collected from a patient whose treatment included radiotherapy and nephrectomy. Every receptor here comes from a woman between 65 and 79 years old with renal cell carcinoma.

This clone rates as large. The genes are TRBV6-1 and TRBJ2-7; perhaps D is TRBD1 or TRBD2 (6 bases each). The V end was cut by 3 bases, the J end by 0 bases, with 15 bases between. Germline V lookup: CDR1 MNHNS, CDR2 SASEGT. The CDR3 has 16 amino acids. The CDR3 sequence: CASSDLGGTASYEQYF. CDR3 nucleotides: TGTGCCAGCAGTGATTTAGGGGGGACGGCCTCCTACGAGCAGTACTTC.

The chain couples TRBV4-3 to TRBJ2-7, with D unclear. V was clipped by 0 bases and J by 5 bases, with 14 bases between them. The CDR3 consists of 15 residues. Germline CDR1 and CDR2: LGHNA and YSLEER. The CDR3: CASSQERARRDEQYF. The CDR3 nucleotides read TGCGCCAGCAGCCAAGAAAGGGCCCGAAGGGACGAGCAGTACTTC.

The chain links TRBV19 to TRBJ1-6; TRBD1 is a possible D gene (5 bases). The CDR3 spans 15 residues. The germline V gene encodes CDR1 LNHDA and CDR2 SQIVND (reference sequence). The V end was cut by 4 bases, the J end by 10 bases, with 17 bases between. CDR3 region: CASSSRTQGRSPLHF. DNA of the CDR3: TGTGCCAGTAGTAGCCGGACCCAGGGAAGGTCACCCCTCCACTTT.

This clone was seen ten or more times. The chain is built from TRBV4-2 and TRBJ1-1; 8 bases are a match to TRBD1. Germline loops: CDR1 LGHNA, CDR2 YNFKEQ. This CDR3 comprises 15 residues. Germline trimming cut 4 bases from V and 7 bases from J; bases unmatched to any gene: 11. CDR3 loop: CASSRTDRGAFEAFF. The CDR3, as DNA: TGTGCCAGCAGCCGAACCGACAGGGGCGCTTTTGAAGCTTTCTTT.

The rearrangement uses TRBV6-5 and TRBJ2-5; D perhaps matches TRBD1 (6 bases). Germline CDR1 is MNHEY and CDR2 is SVGAGI. The CDR3 length is 15 residues. V dropped 0 bases and J dropped 4 bases, with 12 bases sitting between them. The CDR3 reads CASSYSGTLGETQYF. The CDR3 nucleotides read TGTGCCAGCAGTTACTCCGGGACACTGGGAGAGACCCAGTACTTC.

CDR3 protein: CAISISGDSSYNEQFF. The CDR3 DNA sequence: TGTGCCATCAGTATTAGCGGGGACAGCTCCTACAATGAGCAGTTCTTC. The V gene is TRBV10-3, the J gene TRBJ2-1; tentative D call: TRBD2 (8 bases). Trimming stripped 5 bases from V and 0 bases from J, with 14 bases between. The CDR3 totals 16 residues. Germline loops: CDR1 ENHRY, CDR2 SYGVKD.

The CDR3 region has the DNA TGCGCCAGCAGCCAGCTAGGGGGCTGGGGTCAGCCCCAGCATTTT. Protein sequence: CASSQLGGWGQPQHF. The V call is TRBV4-1, the J call TRBJ1-5; 7 positions match TRBD1. Germline CDR1 and CDR2: MGHRA and YSYEKL. With V trimmed by 3 bases and J by 6 bases, 8 bases remained unmatched. The CDR3 has 15 residues.

This clone showed up just a few times. The gene calls are TRBV7-2 and TRBJ2-1; 13 nucleotides line up with TRBD2. After removal of 7 bases from V and 10 bases from J, the junction contained 10 bases not matched to a gene. CDR1 and CDR2 from the germline V gene are SGHTA and FQGNSA. The CDR3 is made up of 15 amino acids. CDR3 protein: CASTSGTSGVREQFF. For the CDR3, the DNA is TGTGCCAGCACCTCCGGGACTAGCGGGGTCCGGGAGCAGTTCTTC.

The chain employs TRBV4-1 and TRBJ2-5; 11 bases are shared with TRBD2. The V gene end was trimmed by 4 bases and the J gene end by 5 bases; junction bases not matched to a gene: 6. Germline V gene sequence: CDR1 MGHRA, CDR2 YSYEKL. The CDR3 runs to 15 residues. The CDR3 DNA sequence: TGCGCCAGCAGCCTAGGGCTAGCGGGAGGCGAGACCCAGTACTTC. Amino acid sequence: CASSLGLAGGETQYF.

CDR3 in DNA: TGTGCCAGCAGTTACTCCGGGACAGGGAAAGAGACCCAGTACTTC. The encoded protein is CASSYSGTGKETQYF. The V gene is TRBV6-6, the J gene TRBJ2-5, with TRBD1 identical over 9 bases. Germline assignment: CDR1 MNHNY and CDR2 SVGAGI (reference sequence). The CDR3 consists of 15 residues. V was clipped by 0 bases and J by 3 bases; unmatched bases: 2.

The chain combines TRBV7-2 with TRBJ2-7; TRBD1 agrees at 11 bases. Germline lookup yields CDR1 SGHTA and CDR2 FQGNSA. This CDR3 has 15 residues. V trimming: 5 bases; J trimming: 7 bases; junction bases outside the gene matches: 10. The CDR3 sequence: CASSPSRDRGREQYF. DNA of the CDR3: TGTGCCAGCAGCCCATCCCGGGACAGGGGGAGGGAGCAGTACTTC.

The rearrangement joins TRBV9 to TRBJ1-6; TRBD1 might be the D (5 bases). The CDR3 spans 16 residues. The germline V gene has CDR1 SGDLS and CDR2 YYNGEE. Trimming took 5 bases from V and 2 from J, leaving 14 bases between them. CDR3 DNA sequence: TGTGCCAGCAGTGACACCCGGGACCCCTATAATTCACCCCTCCACTTT. Amino acid sequence: CASSDTRDPYNSPLHF.

In DNA form, the CDR3 reads TGCAGCGCTTTAGGGGCCAGGACTAATGAAAAACTGTTTTTT. It codes for CSALGARTNEKLFF. The chain carries TRBV29-1 and TRBJ1-4, with TRBD1 as a possible D gene (5 bases). Germline CDR1 SQVTM, CDR2 ANQGSEA. Trimming took 7 bases from V and 2 from J, leaving 14 bases between them. The CDR3 has 14 amino acids.

This chain connects TRBV4-1 to TRBJ1-2, with D perhaps matching TRBD1 (5 bases). Germline lookup yields CDR1 MGHRA and CDR2 YSYEKL. With 3 bases removed from V and 2 bases from J, the gap between germline ends came to 10 bases. The CDR3 spans 14 residues. Here the CDR3 reads CASSQLTANYGYTF. CDR3 nucleotides: TGCGCCAGCAGCCAGTTGACAGCCAACTATGGCTACACCTTC.

The rearrangement links TRBV10-3 to TRBJ1-1, with TRBD1 as a possible D gene (5 bases). Germline CDR1 and CDR2: ENHRY and SYGVKD. The CDR3 loop spans 15 amino acids. V was shortened by 6 bases and J by 4 bases, with 18 bases between the two germline ends. CDR3 protein: CAIRVSTVGGTEAFF. The CDR3 DNA reads as TGTGCCATCAGGGTGTCGACAGTCGGGGGCACTGAAGCTTTCTTT.

This sequence joins TRBV7-9 and TRBJ1-2, with D unresolved. The germline V gene has CDR1 SEHNR and CDR2 FQNEAQ (reference sequence). The CDR3 extends over 13 amino acids. Between the trimmed V and J ends, which lost 1 base and 4 bases, there was a span of 7 bases. The DNA for the CDR3 is TGTGCCAGCAGCTTAGGCACGGTCTATGGCTACACCTTC. Protein: CASSLGTVYGYTF.

The chain has TRBV5-5 and TRBJ1-1; D uncertain. V was trimmed by 0 bases and J by 5 bases, leaving 14 bases between them. The CDR3 spans 15 residues. Germline V CDR1 and CDR2: SGHKS, YYEKEE (reference sequence). CDR3 sequence: CASSLAGAEGTEAFF. The CDR3 coding sequence is TGTGCCAGCAGCTTGGCCGGCGCAGAAGGTACTGAAGCTTTCTTT.

The rearrangement links TRBV27 to TRBJ2-3; D may be TRBD2 (6 bases). V shed 5 bases and J shed 0 bases, with 12 bases lying between them. This CDR3 is 15 amino acids long. CDR1 and CDR2 (germline): MNHEY, SMNVEV (reference sequence). CDR3 sequence: CASSRDLSSTDTQYF. In DNA form, the CDR3 reads TGTGCCAGCAGTCGGGACTTATCTAGCACAGATACGCAGTATTTT.

The CDR3 bases are TGTGCCAGCAGCTTCTGGACAGGGGGCTTGTACGAGCAGTACTTC. Protein: CASSFWTGGLYEQYF. This chain links TRBV5-6 with TRBJ2-7; TRBD1 aligns across 11 bases. From germline, CDR1 is SGHDT and CDR2 YYEEEE. The CDR3 length is 15 residues. Unmatched junction bases numbered 5, after V lost 2 bases and J lost 4 bases.

The count of this clone is one. This rearrangement joins TRBV18 to TRBJ1-1; tentatively, D is TRBD1 (6 bases). Germline lookup yields CDR1 KGHSH and CDR2 LQKENI. The length of the CDR3 is 15 residues. The V gene lost 3 bases and the J gene lost 5 bases, with 16 bases spanning the gap. The CDR3 spells CASSPNEAGVTEAFF. The CDR3 nucleotides are TGTGCCAGCTCACCCAATGAGGCAGGGGTGACTGAAGCTTTCTTT.

This clone was detected only once. The chain combines TRBV19 with TRBJ1-5, with TRBD1 matching 7 bases. With V trimmed by 10 bases and J by 0 bases, 9 bases remained unmatched. The CDR3 spans 15 residues. Germline V gene data show CDR1 as LNHDA and CDR2 as SQIVND (reference sequence). CDR3 amino acids: CATVDRVDSNQPQHF. As DNA, the CDR3 is TGTGCCACCGTAGACAGGGTAGATAGCAATCAGCCCCAGCATTTT.

This clone has only a few counts. The chain links TRBV9 to TRBJ1-1; a weak D match, TRBD1 (6 bases). Trimming left V 0 bases short and J 6 bases short, with 12 bases between. CDR1 is SGDLS, CDR2 YYNGEE, per germline. The CDR3 is made up of 14 amino acids. This CDR3 is CASSVAEQGPEAFF. Here the CDR3 DNA reads TGTGCCAGCAGCGTAGCGGAACAGGGCCCTGAAGCTTTCTTT.

The chain has TRBV5-6 and TRBJ2-3, with TRBD2 matching over 9 bases. The germline gives CDR1 SGHDT, CDR2 YYEEEE. The V and J ends lost 8 bases and 5 bases, in that order; junction bases with no gene match: 0. CDR3 length: 11 residues. Written as DNA, the CDR3 is TGTGCCAGGCGGGAGGGAGATACGCAGTATTTT. This gives the protein CARREGDTQYF.

The V call is TRBV7-7, the J call TRBJ2-2; 9 nucleotides match TRBD1. Per the germline V gene, CDR1 is SSHAT and CDR2 is FNYEAQ (reference sequence). The CDR3 is 15 residues long. V was clipped by 4 bases and J by 5 bases; unmatched bases: 5. The CDR3 loop reads CASSSGTGRTGELFF. CDR3 coding DNA: TGTGCCAGCAGCTCGGGGACAGGGAGGACCGGGGAGCTGTTTTTT.

V and J are TRBV30 and TRBJ2-1; D is perhaps TRBD2 (7 bases). This CDR3 has 13 amino acids. Germline V lookup: CDR1 GTSNPN, CDR2 SVGIG (reference sequence). With 4 bases removed from V and 5 bases from J, the gap between germline ends came to 12 bases. The CDR3 reads CAWNKGGDNEQFF. Here the CDR3 DNA reads TGTGCCTGGAACAAAGGGGGGGACAATGAGCAGTTCTTC.

The rearrangement uses TRBV7-2 and TRBJ2-1; TRBD2 might be the D (7 bases). V was pared by 6 bases and J by 3 bases, with 12 bases between. CDR1 is SGHTA and CDR2 is FQGNSA in the germline V gene. The CDR3 contains 14 residues. The DNA for the CDR3 is TGTGCCAGCAGGGGGGGGACACTCTACAATGAGCAGTTCTTC. It yields the protein CASRGGTLYNEQFF.

CDR3 bases: TGTGCCATCAGTGAGCCTCGCACAGATACGCAGTATTTT. Protein sequence: CAISEPRTDTQYF. The chain carries TRBV10-3 and TRBJ2-3; D gene uncertain. The CDR3 has 13 residues. From germline, CDR1 is ENHRY and CDR2 SYGVKD. Trimming removed 2 bases at V and 1 base at J, with 4 bases between.

This chain links TRBV7-2 with TRBJ1-3, with TRBD1 matching 9 bases. CDR3 length: 16 amino acids. Germline-derived CDR1 and CDR2 are SGHTA and FQGNSA. Trimming removed 5 bases from V and 4 bases from J; junction bases left unmatched: 9. DNA for the CDR3: TGTGCCAGCAGCCTATCCGGGACAGGGACGGGAAACACCATATATTTT. This codes for CASSLSGTGTGNTIYF.

This clone was observed a few times. V gene TRBV7-2 combines with J gene TRBJ2-1; 9 bases are a match to TRBD2. After removal of 3 bases from V and 3 bases from J, the junction contained 3 bases not matched to a gene. This CDR3 region has 15 residues. Germline V gene data show CDR1 as SGHTA and CDR2 as FQGNSA. CDR3: CASSFDSGGYNEQFF. The CDR3 DNA sequence: TGTGCCAGCAGCTTTGATAGCGGGGGCTACAATGAGCAGTTCTTC.

The chain carries TRBV6-5 and TRBJ2-1; TRBD1 is a possible D gene (6 bases). This CDR3 comprises 13 residues. The germline gives CDR1 MNHEY, CDR2 SVGAGI. Trimming pared 5 bases from V and 4 bases from J, leaving 9 bases between. The CDR3 DNA is TGTGCCAGCAGTGCGGACAGATACAATGAGCAGTTCTTC. The encoded protein is CASSADRYNEQFF.